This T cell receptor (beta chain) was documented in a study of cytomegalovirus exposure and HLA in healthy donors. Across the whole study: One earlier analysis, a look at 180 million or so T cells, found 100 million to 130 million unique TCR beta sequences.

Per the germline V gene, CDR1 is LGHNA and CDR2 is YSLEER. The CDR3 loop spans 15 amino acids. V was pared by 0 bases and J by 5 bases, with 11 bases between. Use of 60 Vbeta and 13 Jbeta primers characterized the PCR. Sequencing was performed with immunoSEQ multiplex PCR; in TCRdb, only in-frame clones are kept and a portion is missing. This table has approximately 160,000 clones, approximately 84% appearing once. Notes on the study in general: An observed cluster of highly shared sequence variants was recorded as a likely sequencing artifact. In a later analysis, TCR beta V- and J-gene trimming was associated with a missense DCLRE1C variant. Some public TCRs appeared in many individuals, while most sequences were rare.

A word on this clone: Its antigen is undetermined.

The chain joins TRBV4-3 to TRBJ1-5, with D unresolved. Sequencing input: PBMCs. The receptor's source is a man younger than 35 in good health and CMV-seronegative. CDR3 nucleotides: TGCGCCAGCAGCCAAGATGGGCAGTCTTATCAGCCCCAGCATTTT. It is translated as CASSQDGQSYQPQHF.